A single sample gave rise to the 32 T cell receptor beta chains below, sequenced in a study of blood T cell repertoires in COVID-19. Clones were read by immunoSEQ multiplex PCR, and TCRdb kept only the in-frame ones, dropping some. The table shows roughly 7,300 clones, with 70% to 90% occurring only once. The specimen was peripheral blood. The source of these receptors is a human donor in a cohort sampled during active COVID-19.

CDR3 coding DNA: TGTGCTAGTGGAGACGGGACCGGGGAGCTGTTTTTT. Amino acid sequence: CASGDGTGELFF. The chain employs TRBV12-5 and TRBJ2-2; D unclear. The CDR3 loop spans 12 amino acids. Trimming stripped 6 bases from V and 5 bases from J, with 7 bases between. The germline V gene has CDR1 LGHNT and CDR2 FRNRAP.

The J gene is TRBJ1-1, the V gene TRBV19; 7 nucleotides align to TRBD1. V was clipped by 5 bases and J by 4 bases; unmatched bases: 4. Per the germline V gene, CDR1 is LNHDA and CDR2 is SQIVND (reference sequence). The CDR3 spans 13 residues. The CDR3 sequence: CASSSQGFTEAFF. CDR3 DNA sequence: TGTGCCAGTAGTTCACAGGGGTTCACTGAAGCTTTCTTT.

The chain carries TRBV27 and TRBJ1-4; D might be TRBD1 (5 bases). This CDR3 region has 17 residues. Trimming stripped 3 bases from V and 2 bases from J, with 16 bases between. In germline, CDR1 is MNHEY, CDR2 SMNVEV (reference sequence). CDR3 coding DNA: TGTGCCAGCAGTTTTTGGACACCAAGTTCCACTAATGAAAAACTGTTTTTT. Protein product: CASSFWTPSSTNEKLFF. The full variable domain, rest sourced from reference TRBV27 and TRBJ1-4, is EAQVTQNPRYLITVTGKKLTVTCSQNMNHEYMSWYRQDPGLGLRQIYYSMNVEVTDKGDVPEGYKVSRKEKRNFPLILESPSPNQTSLYFCASSFWTPSSTNEKLFFGSGTQLSVL.

The chain employs TRBV28 and TRBJ2-7; no firm D call. This CDR3 is 15 amino acids long. Germline CDR1 is MDHEN and CDR2 is SYDVKM. V dropped 3 bases and J dropped 0 bases, with 12 bases sitting between them. As DNA, the CDR3 is TGTGCCAGCAGTTTGGGCAGACACCTCTCCTACGAGCAGTACTTC. This codes for CASSLGRHLSYEQYF.

The rearrangement uses TRBV6-2 or TRBV6-3 and TRBJ2-7; TRBD2 agrees at 8 bases. V lost 6 bases, J lost 5 bases, and 12 bases stayed unmatched. Germline CDR1 is MNHEY and CDR2 is SVGEGT. The CDR3 is 15 residues long. CDR3 coding DNA: TGTGCCAGCAGCCTCCGGGGGGGGTTGATAAACGAGCAGTACTTC. It translates to CASSLRGGLINEQYF.

The chain has TRBV29-1 and TRBJ1-2; the D is unclear. The CDR3 covers 11 residues. Trimming left V 3 bases short and J 10 bases short, with 12 bases between. Germline CDR1 and CDR2: SQVTM and ANQGSEA. The CDR3 spells CSVDVQSFYTF. CDR3 nucleotide sequence: TGCAGCGTTGACGTACAGAGCTTCTACACCTTC.

This chain uses TRBV7-9 with TRBJ2-1; maybe TRBD2 (6 bases). Germline loops: CDR1 SEHNR, CDR2 FQNEAQ (reference sequence). The CDR3 totals 14 residues. Trimming took 5 bases from V and 3 from J, leaving 11 bases between them. The CDR3 sequence is CASSTTGGYNEQFF. Here the CDR3 DNA reads TGTGCCAGCAGCACCACCGGGGGCTACAATGAGCAGTTCTTC.

In nucleotides, the CDR3 is TGTGCCAGCAGCACTGACAGGCGGAACTGGTACGAGCAGTACTTC. It encodes CASSTDRRNWYEQYF. The rearrangement links TRBV6-2 or TRBV6-3 to TRBJ2-7; maybe TRBD1 (6 bases). Germline V CDR1 and CDR2: MNHEY, SVGEGT. This CDR3 spans 15 amino acids. Trimming cost V 6 bases and J 4 bases, with 19 bases left between them.

This rearrangement joins TRBV2 to TRBJ2-7; TRBD1 agrees at 7 bases. CDR3 length: 13 residues. V was clipped by 9 bases and J by 3 bases; unmatched bases: 8. Germline-derived CDR1 and CDR2 are SNHLY and FYNNEI. CDR3 in DNA: TGTGCCAGTACCCGGGACAGAAACTACGAGCAGTACTTC. Translation gives CASTRDRNYEQYF.

V usage is TRBV19 and J usage is TRBJ2-5, with a tentative D call TRBD2 (5 bases). Germline lookup yields CDR1 LNHDA and CDR2 SQIVND (reference sequence). CDR3 length equals 14 residues. The germline V and J ends were trimmed by 1 base and 4 bases, with 10 bases remaining between them. The CDR3 nucleotides read TGTGCCAGTAGTATAGTCGGGGTCGGAGAGACCCAGTACTTC. This gives the protein CASSIVGVGETQYF. Combining the CDR3 with reference TRBV19 and TRBJ2-5 gives the whole variable domain DGGITQSPKYLFRKEGQNVTLSCEQNLNHDAMYWYRQDPGQGLRLIYYSQIVNDFQKGDIAEGYSVSREKKESFPLTVTSAQKNPTAFYLCASSIVGVGETQYFGPGTRLLVL.

This clone was counted a single time. V and J are TRBV28 and TRBJ1-1; 7 bases are a match to TRBD1. This CDR3 spans 14 amino acids. V dropped 6 bases and J dropped 3; count of bases not matched to a gene: 7. Germline CDR1 and CDR2: MDHEN and SYDVKM. The CDR3 DNA reads as TGTGCCAGCAGCCACACAGGGGCGGACACTGAAGCTTTCTTT. It codes for CASSHTGADTEAFF.

The chain has TRBV2 and TRBJ1-1, with a weak D call TRBD1 (5 bases). Per germline, CDR1 SNHLY and CDR2 FYNNEI. The CDR3 consists of 15 residues. V lost 6 bases and J 1 base, leaving 15 bases between the germline ends. CDR3 in amino acids: CASSSQGFRNTEAFF. The CDR3 DNA sequence: TGTGCCAGCAGCAGCCAGGGATTCAGGAACACTGAAGCTTTCTTT. The complete variable domain, with remaining parts taken from reference TRBV2 and TRBJ1-1, reads EPEVTQTPSHQVTQMGQEVILRCVPISNHLYFYWYRQILGQKVEFLVSFYNNEISEKSEIFDDQFSVERPDGSNFTLKIRSTKLEDSAMYFCASSSQGFRNTEAFFGQGTRLTVV.

The chain links TRBV2 to TRBJ1-1, with unresolved D. This CDR3 is 16 amino acids long. The germline V gene encodes CDR1 SNHLY and CDR2 FYNNEI. The V and J ends lost 5 bases and 1 base respectively, with 17 bases between them. CDR3 nucleotides: TGTGCCAGCAGTCTCCAGGAGGCCAGCTGGAACACTGAAGCTTTCTTT. Amino acid sequence: CASSLQEASWNTEAFF.

The V and J genes are TRBV7-9 and TRBJ2-4, with 7 bases aligning to TRBD1. With V trimmed by 5 bases and J by 6 bases, 7 bases remained unmatched. This CDR3 is built from 14 residues. Per the germline V gene, CDR1 is SEHNR and CDR2 is FQNEAQ (reference sequence). The CDR3 protein is CASSIEGALNIQYF. The CDR3, as DNA: TGTGCCAGCAGCATCGAGGGGGCTTTAAACATTCAGTACTTC.

The gene calls are TRBV27 and TRBJ1-5, with D unclear. This CDR3 is built from 15 residues. Per germline, CDR1 MNHEY and CDR2 SMNVEV (reference sequence). Trimming shortened V by 3 bases and J by 0 bases, and 9 bases separated the two germline ends. The CDR3 DNA follows: TGTGCCAGCAGTTTCGCAGGCTATAGCAATCAGCCCCAGCATTTT. Its translation: CASSFAGYSNQPQHF.

This sequence joins TRBV19 and TRBJ1-4, with 10 bases aligning to TRBD1. CDR1 is LNHDA and CDR2 is SQIVND in the germline V gene (reference sequence). CDR3 length equals 15 residues. The V and J ends lost 5 bases and 8 bases, in that order; junction bases with no gene match: 8. The CDR3 DNA reads as TGTGCCAGTAGTTCCCGACAGGGGGCTCGGGAAAAACTGTTTTTT. It encodes CASSSRQGAREKLFF.

The gene calls are TRBV6-5 and TRBJ1-4; TRBD1 aligns across 9 bases. V lost 2 bases and J lost 4; bases outside the gene matches: 2. Germline V CDR1 and CDR2: MNHEY, SVGAGI. The CDR3 is 15 residues long. CDR3 sequence reads: CASSYVTGGNEKLFF. As DNA, the CDR3 is TGTGCCAGCAGTTACGTGACAGGGGGTAATGAAAAACTGTTTTTT.

The chain couples TRBV18 to TRBJ2-7; the match to TRBD1 covers 7 bases. The V segment lost 5 bases and the J segment 2 bases; nucleotides outside the gene matches: 3. Germline values: CDR1 KGHSH, CDR2 LQKENI. The length of the CDR3 is 13 residues. The CDR3 is CASSIGTAYEQYF. The CDR3 coding sequence is TGTGCCAGCTCAATCGGGACAGCCTACGAGCAGTACTTC. The full variable domain, its missing parts supplied by reference TRBV18 and TRBJ2-7, is NAGVMQNPRHLVRRRGQEARLRCSPMKGHSHVYWYRQLPEEGLKFMVYLQKENIIDESGMPKERFSAEFPKEGPSILRIQQVVRGDSAAYFCASSIGTAYEQYFGPGTRLTVT.

The genes are TRBV5-4 and TRBJ1-1; D not certain. The CDR3 has 13 amino acids. The V gene's germline CDR1 is SGHNT and CDR2 YYREEE (reference sequence). The V end was cut by 2 bases, the J end by 1 base, with 6 bases between. CDR3 region: CASSFRGNTEAFF. The DNA for the CDR3 is TGTGCCAGCAGCTTCCGGGGGAACACTGAAGCTTTCTTT.

The CDR3 region is CASRPGGRSLHF. The DNA for the CDR3 is TGTGCCAGCAGACCCGGGGGGCGATCCCTCCACTTT. The chain couples TRBV28 to TRBJ1-6, with a tentative D call TRBD1 (6 bases). CDR1 and CDR2 (germline): MDHEN, SYDVKM. This CDR3 is 12 amino acids long. Trimming removed 6 bases from V and 14 bases from J, with 14 bases in between.

This clone was detected once. The V gene is TRBV2, the J gene TRBJ2-1; D is unclear. The length of the CDR3 is 14 residues. Per germline, CDR1 SNHLY and CDR2 FYNNEI. V was pared by 0 bases and J by 4 bases, with 7 bases between. The chain's CDR3 is CASSEALSYNEQFF. The DNA for the CDR3 is TGTGCCAGCAGTGAAGCCCTCAGTTACAATGAGCAGTTCTTC.

The rearrangement uses TRBV11-3 and TRBJ1-6; perhaps TRBD1 as D (5 bases). From germline, CDR1 is SGHNT and CDR2 YENEEA. The V end lost 5 bases, the J end lost 8 bases, and 10 bases lay between the germline ends. The CDR3 is 13 amino acids. Here the CDR3 reads CASSRDSYSPLHF. Written as DNA, the CDR3 is TGTGCCAGCAGCCGCGACAGTTATTCACCCCTCCACTTT.

The rearrangement uses TRBV28 and TRBJ1-4; weak D call: TRBD1 (5 bases). Trimming left V 5 bases short and J 4 bases short, with 11 bases between. Germline V gene data show CDR1 as MDHEN and CDR2 as SYDVKM. This CDR3 has 14 amino acids. The CDR3 loop is CASSKQGNNEKLFF. The CDR3 DNA reads TGTGCCAGCAGTAAGCAGGGCAATAATGAAAAACTGTTTTTT.

The CDR3 coding sequence is TGTGCCAGCAGTGGCGGGGGTGAGGGCAATCAGCCCCAGCATTTT. It codes for CASSGGGEGNQPQHF. The chain joins TRBV2 to TRBJ1-5, with D possibly being TRBD1 (5 bases). This CDR3 has 15 amino acids. Trimming removed 4 bases from V and 2 bases from J, with 12 bases in between. Germline V gene data show CDR1 as SNHLY and CDR2 as FYNNEI.

The chain joins TRBV12-5 to TRBJ2-1; D may be TRBD2 (6 bases). The CDR3 contains 15 residues. The V end was cut by 3 bases, the J end by 1 base, with 10 bases between. Germline V CDR1 and CDR2: LGHNT, FRNRAP. The CDR3 protein is CASGFMGGSYNEQFF. In DNA, the CDR3 is TGTGCTAGTGGTTTTATGGGGGGTTCCTACAATGAGCAGTTCTTC.

This chain uses TRBV19 with TRBJ1-6; possible D gene TRBD1, 6 bases. Germline loops: CDR1 LNHDA, CDR2 SQIVND (reference sequence). V lost 4 bases, J lost 0 bases, and 13 bases lay in between. This CDR3 is built from 17 residues. The DNA for the CDR3 is TGTGCCAGTAGTAAGACAGGCCGAAGCTCCTATAATTCACCCCTCCACTTT. Its translation: CASSKTGRSSYNSPLHF.

The chain joins TRBV5-1 to TRBJ1-2; no reliable D call. V lost 2 bases to trimming and J lost 9 bases, with 17 bases between them. CDR1 SGHRS and CDR2 YFSETQ come from the germline V gene. The CDR3 loop spans 14 amino acids. DNA for the CDR3: TGCGCCAGCAGCTTAGAAGCCGGGAGCAGAAGCTACACCTTC. This encodes CASSLEAGSRSYTF.

The chain has TRBV19 and TRBJ2-2; 8 nucleotides line up with TRBD1. The junction had 4 bases not matched to a gene; V was cut back by 9 bases and J by 1 base. The CDR3 totals 14 residues. Germline CDR1 reads LNHDA; CDR2 reads SQIVND (reference sequence). The chain's CDR3 is CASQGTGNTGELFF. The CDR3 DNA follows: TGTGCCAGCCAAGGGACAGGGAACACCGGGGAGCTGTTTTTT.

The chain has TRBV18 and TRBJ1-1; D not resolved. The ends were cut back, 2 bases at V and 3 bases at J, with 13 bases in the middle. Germline V gene lookup returns CDR1 KGHSH and CDR2 LQKENI. This CDR3 has 15 amino acids. This CDR3 reads CASSPAPGIDTEAFF. The CDR3 DNA sequence: TGTGCCAGCTCACCAGCTCCCGGGATTGACACTGAAGCTTTCTTT.

This chain connects TRBV9 to TRBJ1-3; the D gene is possibly TRBD1 (6 bases). The CDR3 consists of 14 residues. The germline V gene encodes CDR1 SGDLS and CDR2 YYNGEE. Trimming left V 1 base short and J 3 bases short, with 8 bases between. DNA for the CDR3: TGTGCCAGCAGCGTACAGGGGAATGGAAACACCATATATTTT. This codes for CASSVQGNGNTIYF.

The rearrangement links TRBV10-1 to TRBJ2-1; TRBD1 agrees at 9 bases. Germline CDR1 and CDR2: WNHNN and SYGVQD (reference sequence). V shed 2 bases and J 8 bases; nucleotides not matched to a gene: 10. This CDR3 has 16 amino acids. CDR3 in amino acids: CASSEPRQGGHHEQFF. DNA of the CDR3: TGCGCCAGCAGTGAGCCCCGACAGGGGGGTCACCATGAGCAGTTCTTC.

The sample holds a few counts of this clone. The chain is built from TRBV5-1 and TRBJ1-6, with TRBD1 matching 7 bases. The germline gives CDR1 SGHRS, CDR2 YFSETQ. The CDR3 sequence is 16 residues long. V was pared by 2 bases and J by 3 bases, with 5 bases of the junction left unmatched. The CDR3, as DNA: TGCGCCAGCAGCTTCGAGACAGGGAACTATAATTCACCCCTCCACTTT. It yields the protein CASSFETGNYNSPLHF. The variable domain in full, with the rest retrieved from reference TRBV5-1 and TRBJ1-6, is KAGVTQTPRYLIKTRGQQVTLSCSPISGHRSVSWYQQTPGQGLQFLFEYFSETQRNKGNFPGRFSGRQFSNSRSEMNVSTLELGDSALYLCASSFETGNYNSPLHFGNGTRLTVT.